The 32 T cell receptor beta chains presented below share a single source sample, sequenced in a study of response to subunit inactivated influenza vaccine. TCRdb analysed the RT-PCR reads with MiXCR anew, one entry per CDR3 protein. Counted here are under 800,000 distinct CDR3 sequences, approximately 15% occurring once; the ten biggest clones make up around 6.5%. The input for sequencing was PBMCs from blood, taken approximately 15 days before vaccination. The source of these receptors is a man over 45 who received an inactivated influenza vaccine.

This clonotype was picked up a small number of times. The chain's CDR3 is CATSRGLIGELFF. Written as DNA, the CDR3 is TGTGCCACCAGTAGAGGTCTGATAGGGGAGCTGTTTTTT. V and J are TRBV24-1 and TRBJ2-2; D is unresolved. The CDR3 consists of 13 residues. CDR1 is KGHDR and CDR2 is SFDVKD in the germline V gene. V was shortened by 6 bases and J by 8 bases, with 12 bases between the two germline ends.

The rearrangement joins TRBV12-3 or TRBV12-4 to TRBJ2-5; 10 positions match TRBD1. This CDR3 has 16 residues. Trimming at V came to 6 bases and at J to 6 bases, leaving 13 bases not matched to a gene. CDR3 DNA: TGTGCCAGCAGCCCTATTCTGGACAGGGGGGAAAAGACCCAGTACTTC. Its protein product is CASSPILDRGEKTQYF.

The CDR3 is CASSPEAGVYGYTF. The CDR3 nucleotides are TGTGCCAGCAGCCCCGAAGCGGGGGTTTATGGCTACACCTTC. The chain carries TRBV7-2 and TRBJ1-2; weak D call: TRBD1 (5 bases). There are 14 residues in the CDR3. V shed 5 bases and J shed 5 bases, with 15 bases lying between them. Per the germline V gene, CDR1 is SGHTA and CDR2 is FQGNSA.

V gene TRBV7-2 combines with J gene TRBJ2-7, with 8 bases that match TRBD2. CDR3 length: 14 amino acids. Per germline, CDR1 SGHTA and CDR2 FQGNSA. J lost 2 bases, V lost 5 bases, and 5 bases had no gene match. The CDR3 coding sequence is TGTGCCAGCAGCATTAGCGGGATTACCTACGAGCAGTACTTC. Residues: CASSISGITYEQYF.

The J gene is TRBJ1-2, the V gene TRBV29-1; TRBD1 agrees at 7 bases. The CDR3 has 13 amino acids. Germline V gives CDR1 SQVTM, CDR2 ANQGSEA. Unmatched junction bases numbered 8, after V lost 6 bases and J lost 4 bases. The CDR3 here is CSVYRGAFYGYTF. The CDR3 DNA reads TGCAGCGTCTACAGGGGCGCCTTCTATGGCTACACCTTC. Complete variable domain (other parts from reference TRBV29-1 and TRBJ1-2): SAVISQKPSRDICQRGTSLTIQCQVDSQVTMMFWYRQQPGQSLTLIATANQGSEATYESGFVIDKFPISRPNLTFSTLTVSNMSPEDSSIYLCSVYRGAFYGYTFGSGTRLTVV.

Here the CDR3 DNA reads TGTGCCACCAGTGCTCTCAGGGGTGAAGCTTTCTTT. Translation gives CATSALRGEAFF. This chain uses TRBV24-1 with TRBJ1-1, with D possibly being TRBD1 (6 bases). Germline lookup yields CDR1 KGHDR and CDR2 SFDVKD. Deletions cut 5 bases from V and 7 bases from J, with 10 bases between. The CDR3 spans 12 residues.

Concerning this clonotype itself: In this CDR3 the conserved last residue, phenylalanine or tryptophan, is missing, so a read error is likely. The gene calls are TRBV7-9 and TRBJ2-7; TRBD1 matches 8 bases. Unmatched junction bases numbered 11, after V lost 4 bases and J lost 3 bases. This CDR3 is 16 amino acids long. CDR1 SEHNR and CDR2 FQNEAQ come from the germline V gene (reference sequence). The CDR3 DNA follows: TGTGCCAGCAGCTCCATAACGTCACAGGGGGGCTACGAGCAGTACCTC. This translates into CASSSITSQGGYEQYL.

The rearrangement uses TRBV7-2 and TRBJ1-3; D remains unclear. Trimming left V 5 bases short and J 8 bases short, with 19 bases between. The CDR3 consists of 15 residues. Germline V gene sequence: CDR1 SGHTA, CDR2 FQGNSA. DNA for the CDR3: TGTGCCAGCAGCCCATTCGGGCTCGATATTGACACCATATATTTT. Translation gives CASSPFGLDIDTIYF. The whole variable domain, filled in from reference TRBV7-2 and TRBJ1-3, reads GAGVSQSPSNKVTEKGKDVELRCDPISGHTALYWYRQSLGQGLEFLIYFQGNSAPDKSGLPSDRFSAERTGGSVSTLTIQRTQQEDSAVYLCASSPFGLDIDTIYFGEGSWLTVV.

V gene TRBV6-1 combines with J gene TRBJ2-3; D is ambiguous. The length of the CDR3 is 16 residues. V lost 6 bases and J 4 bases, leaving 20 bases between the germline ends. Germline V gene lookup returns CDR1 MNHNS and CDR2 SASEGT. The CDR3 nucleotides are TGTGCCAGCAGCCCCGCCAGCTCTATGCTAGCAGATACGCAGTATTTT. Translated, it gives CASSPASSMLADTQYF.

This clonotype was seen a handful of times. CDR3 amino acids: CAISGIADTQYF. The CDR3 DNA sequence: TGTGCCATCAGTGGTATAGCAGATACGCAGTATTTT. V usage is TRBV10-3 and J usage is TRBJ2-3; D remains ambiguous. The germline V gene encodes CDR1 ENHRY and CDR2 SYGVKD. Trimming took 4 bases from V and 4 from J, leaving 6 bases between them. The length of the CDR3 is 12 residues.

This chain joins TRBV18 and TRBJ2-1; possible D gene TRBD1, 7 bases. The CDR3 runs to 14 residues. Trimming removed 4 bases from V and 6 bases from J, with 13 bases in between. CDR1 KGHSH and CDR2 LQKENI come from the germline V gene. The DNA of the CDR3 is TGTGCCAGCTCACTTACCCAGGGGGGCAATGAGCAGTTCTTC. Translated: CASSLTQGGNEQFF.

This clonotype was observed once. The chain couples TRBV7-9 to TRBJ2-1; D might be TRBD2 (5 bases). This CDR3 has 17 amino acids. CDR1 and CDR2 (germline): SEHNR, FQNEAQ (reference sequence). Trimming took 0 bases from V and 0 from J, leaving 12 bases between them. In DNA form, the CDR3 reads TGTGCCAGCAGCTTAGCTAGCGTACGAAGCTCCTACAATGAGCAGTTCTTC. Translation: CASSLASVRSSYNEQFF.

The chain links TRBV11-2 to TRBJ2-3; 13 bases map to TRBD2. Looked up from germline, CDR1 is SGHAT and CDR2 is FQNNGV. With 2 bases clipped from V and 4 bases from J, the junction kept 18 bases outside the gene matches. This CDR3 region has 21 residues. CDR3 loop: CASSLSPGLAGSPLIADTQYF. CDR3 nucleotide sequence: TGTGCCAGCAGCTTATCACCGGGACTAGCGGGAAGCCCCCTCATTGCAGATACGCAGTATTTT.

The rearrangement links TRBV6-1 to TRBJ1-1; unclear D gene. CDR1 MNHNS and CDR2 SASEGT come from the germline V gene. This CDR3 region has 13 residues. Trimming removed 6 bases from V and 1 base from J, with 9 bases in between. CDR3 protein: CASSRGWNTEAFF. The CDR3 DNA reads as TGTGCCAGCAGCCGAGGATGGAACACTGAAGCTTTCTTT.

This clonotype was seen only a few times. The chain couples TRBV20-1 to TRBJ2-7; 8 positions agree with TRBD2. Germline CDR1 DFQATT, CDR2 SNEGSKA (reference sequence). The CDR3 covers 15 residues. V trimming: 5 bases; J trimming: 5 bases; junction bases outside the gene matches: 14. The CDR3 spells CSADRGTSPGNEQYF. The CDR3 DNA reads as TGCAGTGCTGACCGTGGGACTAGTCCGGGCAACGAGCAGTACTTC.

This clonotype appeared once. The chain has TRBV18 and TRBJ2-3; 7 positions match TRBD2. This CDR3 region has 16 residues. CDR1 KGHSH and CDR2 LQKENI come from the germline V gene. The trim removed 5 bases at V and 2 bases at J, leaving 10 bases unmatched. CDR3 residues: CASSAGGTGDTDTQYF. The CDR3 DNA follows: TGTGCCAGCTCAGCCGGGGGGACTGGGGACACAGATACGCAGTATTTT.

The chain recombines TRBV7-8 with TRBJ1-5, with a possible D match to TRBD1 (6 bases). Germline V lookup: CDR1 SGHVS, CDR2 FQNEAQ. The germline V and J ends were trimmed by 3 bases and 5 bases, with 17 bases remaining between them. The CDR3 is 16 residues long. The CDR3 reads CASSFAGTQADQPQHF. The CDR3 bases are TGTGCCAGCAGCTTCGCCGGGACACAGGCAGATCAGCCCCAGCATTTT.

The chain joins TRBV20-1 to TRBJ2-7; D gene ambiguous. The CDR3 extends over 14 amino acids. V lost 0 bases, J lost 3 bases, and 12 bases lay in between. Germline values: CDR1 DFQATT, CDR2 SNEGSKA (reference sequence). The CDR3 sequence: CSARDLGRGYEQYF. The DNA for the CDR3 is TGCAGTGCTAGAGATCTTGGCAGAGGCTACGAGCAGTACTTC.

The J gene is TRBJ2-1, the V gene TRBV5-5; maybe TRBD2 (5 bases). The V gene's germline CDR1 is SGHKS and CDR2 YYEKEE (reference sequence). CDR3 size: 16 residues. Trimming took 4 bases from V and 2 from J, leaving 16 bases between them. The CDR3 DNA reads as TGTGCCAGCAGCCAAGAAGCGGAACCAGCCTACAATGAGCAGTTCTTC. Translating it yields CASSQEAEPAYNEQFF. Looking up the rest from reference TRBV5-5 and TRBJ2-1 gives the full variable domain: DAGVTQSPTHLIKTRGQQVTLRCSPISGHKSVSWYQQVLGQGPQFIFQYYEKEERGRGNFPDRFSARQFPNYSSELNVNALLLGDSALYLCASSQEAEPAYNEQFFGPGTRLTVL.

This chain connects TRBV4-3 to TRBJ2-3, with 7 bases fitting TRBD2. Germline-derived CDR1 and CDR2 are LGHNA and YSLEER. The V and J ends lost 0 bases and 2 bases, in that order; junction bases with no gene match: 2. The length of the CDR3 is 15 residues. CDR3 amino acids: CASSQDGGDTDTQYF. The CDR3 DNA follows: TGCGCCAGCAGCCAAGATGGGGGGGACACAGATACGCAGTATTTT.

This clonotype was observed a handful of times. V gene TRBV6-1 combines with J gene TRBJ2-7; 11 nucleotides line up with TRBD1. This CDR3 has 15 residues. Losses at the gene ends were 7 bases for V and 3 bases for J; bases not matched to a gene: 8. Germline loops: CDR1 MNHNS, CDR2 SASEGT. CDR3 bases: TGTGCCAGCACCCCATGGGGACAGGGGGGCTACGAGCAGTACTTC. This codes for CASTPWGQGGYEQYF.

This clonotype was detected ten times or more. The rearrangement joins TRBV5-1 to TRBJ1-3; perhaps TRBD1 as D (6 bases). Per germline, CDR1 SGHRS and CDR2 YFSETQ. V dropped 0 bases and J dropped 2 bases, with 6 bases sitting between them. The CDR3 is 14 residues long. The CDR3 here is CASSLDRAGNTIYF. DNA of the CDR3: TGCGCCAGCAGCTTGGACAGGGCTGGAAACACCATATATTTT.

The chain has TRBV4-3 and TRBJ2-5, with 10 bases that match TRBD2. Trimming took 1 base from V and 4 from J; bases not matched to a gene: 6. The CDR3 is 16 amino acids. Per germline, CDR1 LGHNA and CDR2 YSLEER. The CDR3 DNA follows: TGCGCCAGCAGCCAAGCCGGGACTAGCGCTCGAGAGACCCAGTACTTC. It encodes CASSQAGTSARETQYF.

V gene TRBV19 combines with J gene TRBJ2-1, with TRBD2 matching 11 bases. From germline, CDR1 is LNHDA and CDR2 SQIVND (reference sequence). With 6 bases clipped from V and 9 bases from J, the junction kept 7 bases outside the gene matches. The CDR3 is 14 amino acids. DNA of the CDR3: TGTGCCAGTAGCCTGCTAGCGGGAGGTCTTGAGCAGTTCTTC. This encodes CASSLLAGGLEQFF.

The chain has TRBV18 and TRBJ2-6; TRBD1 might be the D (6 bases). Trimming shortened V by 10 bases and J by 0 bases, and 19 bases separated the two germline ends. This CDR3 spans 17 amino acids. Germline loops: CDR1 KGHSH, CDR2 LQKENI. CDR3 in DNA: TGTGCCACCCAGATAGGGGGATTTCCCTCTGGGGCCAACGTCCTGACTTTC. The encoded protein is CATQIGGFPSGANVLTF.

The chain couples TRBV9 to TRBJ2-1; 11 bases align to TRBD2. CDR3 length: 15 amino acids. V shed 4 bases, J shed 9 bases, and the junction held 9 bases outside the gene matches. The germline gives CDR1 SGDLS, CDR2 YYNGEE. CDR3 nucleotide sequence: TGTGCCAGCAGCTTACTAGCGGGAGTATCGGGTGAGCAGTTCTTC. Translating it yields CASSLLAGVSGEQFF.

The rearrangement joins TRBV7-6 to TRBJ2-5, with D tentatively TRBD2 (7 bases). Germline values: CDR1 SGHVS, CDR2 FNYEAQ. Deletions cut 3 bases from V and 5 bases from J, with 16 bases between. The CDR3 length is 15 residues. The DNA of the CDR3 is TGTGCCAGCAGCTTGGAGATAGGGGGGGGGGAGACCCAGTACTTC. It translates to CASSLEIGGGETQYF.

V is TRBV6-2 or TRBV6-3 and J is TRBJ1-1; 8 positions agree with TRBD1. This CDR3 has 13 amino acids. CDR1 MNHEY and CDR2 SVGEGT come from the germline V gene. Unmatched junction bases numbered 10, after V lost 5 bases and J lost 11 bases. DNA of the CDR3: TGTGCCAGCAGTCCCGGGACAGGAGGTAGGGCTTTCTTT. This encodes CASSPGTGGRAFF.

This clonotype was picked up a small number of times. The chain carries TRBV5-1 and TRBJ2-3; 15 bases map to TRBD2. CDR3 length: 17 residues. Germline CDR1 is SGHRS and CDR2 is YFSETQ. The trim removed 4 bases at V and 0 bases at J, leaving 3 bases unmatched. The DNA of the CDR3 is TGCGCCAGCAGCACCGGGACTAGCGGGGGGAGCACAGATACGCAGTATTTT. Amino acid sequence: CASSTGTSGGSTDTQYF.

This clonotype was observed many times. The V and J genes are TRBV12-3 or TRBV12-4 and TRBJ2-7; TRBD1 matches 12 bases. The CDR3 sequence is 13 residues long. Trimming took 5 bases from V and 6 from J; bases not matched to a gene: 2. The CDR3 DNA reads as TGTGCCAGCAGTGAGGGACAGGGGGCCGAGCAGTACTTC. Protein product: CASSEGQGAEQYF.

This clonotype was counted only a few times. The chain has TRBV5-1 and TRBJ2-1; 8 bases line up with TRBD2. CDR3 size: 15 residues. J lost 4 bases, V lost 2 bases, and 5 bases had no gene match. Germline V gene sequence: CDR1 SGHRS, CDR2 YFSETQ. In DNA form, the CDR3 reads TGCGCCAGCAGCTTAAAAGCTAGCGGGTACAATGAGCAGTTCTTC. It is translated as CASSLKASGYNEQFF.

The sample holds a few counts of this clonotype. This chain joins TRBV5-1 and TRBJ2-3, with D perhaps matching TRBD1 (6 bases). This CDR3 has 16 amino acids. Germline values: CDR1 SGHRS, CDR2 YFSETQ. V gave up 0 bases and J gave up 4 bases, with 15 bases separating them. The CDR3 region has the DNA TGCGCCAGCAGCTTGGAGGTGGGGGCAGTAGCAGATACGCAGTATTTT. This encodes CASSLEVGAVADTQYF.